Following are 13 T cell receptor beta chains from one sample sequenced in a study of CD8+CD57+ T cells in acquired aplastic anemia. Genomic DNA, the template, was used for profiling of the TCR beta VDJ and CDR3. TCRdb reanalysed the reads using MiXCR and keeps one entry per CDR3 protein. This table holds roughly 80,000 distinct CDR3 sequences, around 70% found once. Patients chosen for sequencing had CD8+CD57+ cells that had expanded, as shown by flow cytometry. Sequenced: sorted CD4+, CD8+, or CD8+CD57+ T cells (not recorded which) from PBMCs. Source of these receptors: a human donor with aplastic anemia.

The V call is TRBV24-1, the J call TRBJ2-1; 10 bases fit TRBD1. The CDR3 runs to 15 residues. The junction had 3 bases not matched to a gene; V was cut back by 1 base and J by 7 bases. CDR1 and CDR2 from the germline V gene are KGHDR and SFDVKD. The CDR3 region is CATSDLGTGANEQFF. In DNA form, the CDR3 reads TGTGCCACCAGTGATTTAGGGACAGGGGCGAATGAGCAGTTCTTC.

The chain joins TRBV24-1 to TRBJ2-2; 10 nucleotides line up with TRBD1. Trimming took 3 bases from V and 4 from J; bases not matched to a gene: 7. The CDR3 totals 17 residues. Germline values: CDR1 KGHDR, CDR2 SFDVKD. The DNA for the CDR3 is TGTGCCACCAGTGATGCCGCCGGGACAGGGGTCACCGGGGAGCTGTTTTTT. It encodes CATSDAAGTGVTGELFF.

As concerns this clonotype: A read error is likely, as this CDR3 ends without the conserved phenylalanine or tryptophan. The rearrangement links TRBV19 to TRBJ2-2; no reliable D call. V lost 2 bases, J lost 2 bases, and 9 bases lay in between. In germline, CDR1 is LNHDA, CDR2 SQIVND (reference sequence). The CDR3 has 15 residues. Here the CDR3 reads CASSINRANTGELFL. The CDR3 nucleotides read TGTGCCAGTAGTATAAATCGGGCTAACACCGGGGAGCTGTTTCTT.

The J gene is TRBJ1-1, the V gene TRBV10-3; D may be TRBD1 (5 bases). Germline-derived CDR1 and CDR2 are ENHRY and SYGVKD. The germline V and J ends were trimmed by 7 bases and 0 bases, with 9 bases remaining between them. This CDR3 spans 13 amino acids. In nucleotides, the CDR3 is TGTGCCATCAATTCAGGGATGAACACTGAAGCTTTCTTT. It encodes CAINSGMNTEAFF.

This clonotype appeared many times. The V and J genes are TRBV14 and TRBJ2-7; 9 bases map to TRBD1. The CDR3 is made up of 15 amino acids. The junction had 5 bases not matched to a gene; V was cut back by 1 base and J by 4 bases. CDR1 is SGHDN, CDR2 FVKESK, per germline. CDR3 sequence (DNA): TGTGCCAGCAGCCAAGTAGGGGACAGGGAATACGAGCAGTACTTC. Encoded protein: CASSQVGDREYEQYF.

CDR3 sequence reads: CASSGRRAGTDTQYF. The CDR3 DNA reads TGTGCCAGCAGCGGCAGGAGGGCCGGCACAGATACGCAGTATTTT. The chain uses TRBV9 and TRBJ2-3, with D tentatively TRBD2 (6 bases). Germline V gives CDR1 SGDLS, CDR2 YYNGEE. V gave up 3 bases and J gave up 1 base, with 12 bases separating them. The CDR3 runs to 15 residues. Filled out from reference TRBV9 and TRBJ2-3, the complete variable domain reads DSGVTQTPKHLITATGQRVTLRCSPRSGDLSVYWYQQSLDQGLQFLIQYYNGEERAKGNILERFSAQQFPDLHSELNLSSLELGDSALYFCASSGRRAGTDTQYFGPGTRLTVL.

This rearrangement joins TRBV2 to TRBJ2-7; D possibly corresponds to TRBD1 (6 bases). This CDR3 is 14 amino acids long. CDR1 and CDR2 from the germline V gene are SNHLY and FYNNEI. V lost 6 bases to trimming and J lost 7 bases, with 19 bases between them. As DNA, the CDR3 is TGTGCCAGCAGCTCCTCGACAGGTTCGGGAGAGCAGTACTTC. Translation: CASSSSTGSGEQYF.

This clonotype has a single count. J is TRBJ2-5 and V is TRBV15; D unclear. CDR1 and CDR2 (germline): LNHNV, YYDKDF (reference sequence). Trimming pared 0 bases from V and 4 bases from J, leaving 9 bases between. The CDR3 is 14 residues long. The chain's CDR3 is CATSREPEGETQYF. As DNA, the CDR3 is TGTGCCACCAGCAGAGAACCCGAAGGAGAGACCCAGTACTTC. Full variable domain (rest looked up from reference TRBV15 and TRBJ2-5): DAMVIQNPRYQVTQFGKPVTLSCSQTLNHNVMYWYQQKSSQAPKLLFHYYDKDFNNEADTPDNFQSRRPNTSFCFLDIRSPGLGDTAMYLCATSREPEGETQYFGPGTRLLVL.

The V and J genes are TRBV24-1 and TRBJ2-1; tentatively, D is TRBD1 (5 bases). Germline values: CDR1 KGHDR, CDR2 SFDVKD. Trimming shortened V by 3 bases and J by 4 bases, and 6 bases separated the two germline ends. The CDR3 is made up of 13 amino acids. Written as DNA, the CDR3 is TGTGCCACCAGTGATAACAGGTACAATGAGCAGTTCTTC. Its translation is CATSDNRYNEQFF.

The rearrangement uses TRBV7-9 and TRBJ1-2; D is possibly TRBD1 (5 bases). This CDR3 spans 13 amino acids. Germline V gene lookup returns CDR1 SEHNR and CDR2 FQNEAQ (reference sequence). With 3 bases removed from V and 4 bases from J, the gap between germline ends came to 9 bases. The CDR3 region has the DNA TGTGCCAGCAGCTTTGGGGCAGTCTATGGCTACACCTTC. Protein: CASSFGAVYGYTF.

The gene calls are TRBV2 and TRBJ2-5; TRBD1 is a possible D gene (6 bases). The length of the CDR3 is 14 residues. Looked up from germline, CDR1 is SNHLY and CDR2 is FYNNEI. The V end lost 5 bases, the J end lost 5 bases, and 15 bases lay between the germline ends. CDR3 in amino acids: CASSPNSGGETQYF. The CDR3 DNA sequence: TGTGCCAGCAGTCCGAATAGTGGGGGCGAGACCCAGTACTTC.

The rearrangement joins TRBV15 to TRBJ2-3; 7 positions match TRBD2. This CDR3 has 17 residues. Germline CDR1 and CDR2: LNHNV and YYDKDF (reference sequence). The trim removed 4 bases at V and 0 bases at J, leaving 10 bases unmatched. DNA of the CDR3: TGTGCCACCAGCAAAAAAGGCGGGAGAACTAGCACAGATACGCAGTATTTT. The encoded protein is CATSKKGGRTSTDTQYF.

This chain joins TRBV11-1 and TRBJ1-6; 8 nucleotides align to TRBD1. The germline gives CDR1 SGHAT, CDR2 FQDESV (reference sequence). The CDR3 sequence is 19 residues long. V gave up 5 bases and J gave up 0 bases; unmatched junction bases: 12. The CDR3 coding sequence is TGTGCCAGCAGCCGCCAGGGGGCTTTACGGAGCTCCTATAATTCACCCCTCCACTTT. Protein: CASSRQGALRSSYNSPLHF. The whole variable domain, remainder taken from reference TRBV11-1 and TRBJ1-6, is EAEVAQSPRYKITEKSQAVAFWCDPISGHATLYWYRQILGQGPELLVQFQDESVVDDSQLPKDRFSAERLKGVDSTLKIQPAELGDSAMYLCASSRQGALRSSYNSPLHFGNGTRLTVT.